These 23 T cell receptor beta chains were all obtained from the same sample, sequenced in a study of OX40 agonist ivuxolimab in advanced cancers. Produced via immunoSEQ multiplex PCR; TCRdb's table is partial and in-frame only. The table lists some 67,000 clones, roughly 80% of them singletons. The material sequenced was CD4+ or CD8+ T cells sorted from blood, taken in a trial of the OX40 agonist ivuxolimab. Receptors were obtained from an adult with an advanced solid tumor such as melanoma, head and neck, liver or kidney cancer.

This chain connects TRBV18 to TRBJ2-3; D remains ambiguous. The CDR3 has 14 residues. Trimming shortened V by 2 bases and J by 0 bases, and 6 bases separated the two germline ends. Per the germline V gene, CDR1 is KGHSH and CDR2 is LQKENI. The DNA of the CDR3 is TGTGCCAGCTCACCATTGGGGAGCACAGATACGCAGTATTTT. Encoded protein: CASSPLGSTDTQYF.

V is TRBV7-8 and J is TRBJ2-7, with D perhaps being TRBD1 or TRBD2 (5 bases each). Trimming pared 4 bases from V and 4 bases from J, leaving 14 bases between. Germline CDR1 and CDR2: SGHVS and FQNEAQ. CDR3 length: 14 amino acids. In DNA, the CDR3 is TGTGCCAGCAGCTCTACGGGACGGACGTACGAGCAGTACGTC. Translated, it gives CASSSTGRTYEQYV.

The CDR3, as DNA: TGTGCCAGCAGCACGACAGATTCGGCCTACGAGCAGTACGTC. Encoded protein: CASSTTDSAYEQYV. V usage is TRBV5-6 and J usage is TRBJ2-7, with D possibly matching TRBD1 (5 bases). The V end was cut by 4 bases, the J end by 2 bases, with 13 bases between. The germline CDR1 and CDR2 sequences are SGHDT and YYEEEE. The CDR3 has 14 residues.

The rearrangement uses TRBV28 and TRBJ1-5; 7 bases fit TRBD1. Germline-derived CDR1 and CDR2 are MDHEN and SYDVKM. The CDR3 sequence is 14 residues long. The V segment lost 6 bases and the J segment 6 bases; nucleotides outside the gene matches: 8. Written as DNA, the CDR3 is TGTGCCAGCAGCACAGACAGGGAAATTCAGCCCCAGCATTTT. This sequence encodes CASSTDREIQPQHF.

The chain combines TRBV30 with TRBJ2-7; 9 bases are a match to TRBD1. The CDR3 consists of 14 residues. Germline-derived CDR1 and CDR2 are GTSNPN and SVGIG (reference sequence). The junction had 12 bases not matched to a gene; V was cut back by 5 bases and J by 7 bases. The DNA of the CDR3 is TGTGCCTGGGATACCGGGACAGGGTTCTGGGAGCAGTACTTC. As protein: CAWDTGTGFWEQYF. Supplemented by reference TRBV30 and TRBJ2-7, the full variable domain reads SQTIHQWPATLVQPVGSPLSLECTVEGTSNPNLYWYRQAAGRGLQLLFYSVGIGQISSEVPQNLSASRPQDRQFILSSKKLLLSDSGFYLCAWDTGTGFWEQYFGPGTRLTVT.

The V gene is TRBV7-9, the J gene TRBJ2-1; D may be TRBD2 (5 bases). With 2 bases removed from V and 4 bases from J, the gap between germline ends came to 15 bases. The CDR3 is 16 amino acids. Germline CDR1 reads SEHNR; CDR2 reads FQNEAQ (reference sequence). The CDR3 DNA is TGTGCCAGCAGCTTATTTGGCAGCCTAGCTTACAATGAGCAGTTCTTC. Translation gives CASSLFGSLAYNEQFF.

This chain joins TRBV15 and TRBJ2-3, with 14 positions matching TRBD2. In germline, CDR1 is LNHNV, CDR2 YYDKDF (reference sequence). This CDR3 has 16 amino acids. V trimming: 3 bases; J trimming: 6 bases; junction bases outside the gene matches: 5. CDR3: CATSSRTSGGLDTQYF. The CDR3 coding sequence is TGTGCCACCAGCAGCCGGACTAGCGGGGGGTTGGATACGCAGTATTTT. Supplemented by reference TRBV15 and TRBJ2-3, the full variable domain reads DAMVIQNPRYQVTQFGKPVTLSCSQTLNHNVMYWYQQKSSQAPKLLFHYYDKDFNNEADTPDNFQSRRPNTSFCFLDIRSPGLGDTAMYLCATSSRTSGGLDTQYFGPGTRLTVL.

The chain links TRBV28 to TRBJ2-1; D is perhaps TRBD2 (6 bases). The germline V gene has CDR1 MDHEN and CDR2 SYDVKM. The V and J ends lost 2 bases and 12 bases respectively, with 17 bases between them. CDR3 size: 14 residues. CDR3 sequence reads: CASSLDLGGVLQFF. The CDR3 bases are TGTGCCAGCAGTTTAGATCTCGGCGGGGTCTTGCAGTTCTTC.

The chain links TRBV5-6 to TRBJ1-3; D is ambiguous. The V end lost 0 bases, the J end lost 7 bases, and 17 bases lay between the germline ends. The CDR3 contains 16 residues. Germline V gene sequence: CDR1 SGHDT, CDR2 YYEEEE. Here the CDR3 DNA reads TGTGCCAGCAGCTTGGCCAACGGGGATCTGCTGAACACCATATATTTT. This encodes CASSLANGDLLNTIYF.

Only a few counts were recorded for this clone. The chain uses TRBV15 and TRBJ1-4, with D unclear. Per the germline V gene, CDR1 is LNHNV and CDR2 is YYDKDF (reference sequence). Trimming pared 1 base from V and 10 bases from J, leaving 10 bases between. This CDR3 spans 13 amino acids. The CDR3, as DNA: TGTGCCACCAGCAGAGGGGAGGGAAGAAAACTGTTTTTT. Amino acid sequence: CATSRGEGRKLFF.

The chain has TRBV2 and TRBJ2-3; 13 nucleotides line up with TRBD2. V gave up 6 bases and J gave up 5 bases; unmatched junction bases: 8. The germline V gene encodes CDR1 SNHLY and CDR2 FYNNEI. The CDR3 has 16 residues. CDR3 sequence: CASRSTSGGGGDTQYF. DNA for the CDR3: TGTGCCAGCAGATCAACTAGCGGGGGGGGTGGAGATACGCAGTATTTT.

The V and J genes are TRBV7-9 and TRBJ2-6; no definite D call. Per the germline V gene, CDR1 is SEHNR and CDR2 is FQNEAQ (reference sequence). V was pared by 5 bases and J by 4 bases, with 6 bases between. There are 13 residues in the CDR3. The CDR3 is CASSPTGANVLTF. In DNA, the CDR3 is TGTGCCAGCAGCCCGACGGGGGCCAACGTCCTGACTTTC.

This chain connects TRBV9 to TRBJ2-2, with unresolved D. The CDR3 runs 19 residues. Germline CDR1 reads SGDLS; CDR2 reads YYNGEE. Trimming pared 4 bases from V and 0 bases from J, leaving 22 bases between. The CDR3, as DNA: TGTGCCAGCAGCAGCCCCACCAGCAGCAAGACTTCGAACACCGGGGAGCTGTTTTTT. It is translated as CASSSPTSSKTSNTGELFF.

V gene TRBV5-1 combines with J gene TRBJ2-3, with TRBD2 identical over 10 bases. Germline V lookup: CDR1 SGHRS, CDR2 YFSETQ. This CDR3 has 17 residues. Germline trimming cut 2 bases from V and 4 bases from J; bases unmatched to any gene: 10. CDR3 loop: CASSLTPSGSASDTQYF. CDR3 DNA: TGCGCCAGCAGCTTAACGCCTAGCGGGAGCGCTTCAGATACGCAGTATTTT.

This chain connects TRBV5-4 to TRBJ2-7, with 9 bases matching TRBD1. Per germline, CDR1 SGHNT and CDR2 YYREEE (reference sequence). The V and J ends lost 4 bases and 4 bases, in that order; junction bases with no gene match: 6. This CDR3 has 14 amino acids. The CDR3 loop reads CASSVTGGLYEQYF. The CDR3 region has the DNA TGTGCCAGCAGCGTAACAGGGGGCCTTTACGAGCAGTACTTC.

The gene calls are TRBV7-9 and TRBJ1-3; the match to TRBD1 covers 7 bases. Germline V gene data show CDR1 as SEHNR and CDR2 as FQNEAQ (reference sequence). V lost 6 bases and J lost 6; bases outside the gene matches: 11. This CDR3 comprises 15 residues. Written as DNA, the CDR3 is TGTGCCAGCAGACCTAGACAGGGAATTTCAAACACCATATATTTT. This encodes CASRPRQGISNTIYF.

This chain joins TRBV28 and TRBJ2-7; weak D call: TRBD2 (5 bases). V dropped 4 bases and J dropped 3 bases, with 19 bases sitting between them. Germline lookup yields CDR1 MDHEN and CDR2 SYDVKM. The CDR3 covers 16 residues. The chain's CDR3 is CASSYLLRAPGYEQYF. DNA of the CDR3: TGTGCCAGCAGTTATCTCTTGAGGGCCCCCGGCTACGAGCAGTACTTC.

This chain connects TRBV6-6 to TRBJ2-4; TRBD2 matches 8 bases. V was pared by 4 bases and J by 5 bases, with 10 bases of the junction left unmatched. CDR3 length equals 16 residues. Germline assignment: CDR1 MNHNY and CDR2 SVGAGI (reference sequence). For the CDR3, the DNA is TGTGCCAGCAGTTCCTTTCGGGGGGGCGGTGAAAACATTCAGTACTTC. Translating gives CASSSFRGGGENIQYF.

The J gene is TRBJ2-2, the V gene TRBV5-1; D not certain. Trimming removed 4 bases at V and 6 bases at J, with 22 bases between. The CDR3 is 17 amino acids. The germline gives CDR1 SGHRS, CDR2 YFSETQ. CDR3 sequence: CASSRMGPPKGPGELFF. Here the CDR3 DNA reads TGCGCCAGCAGCCGGATGGGCCCTCCAAAGGGTCCCGGGGAGCTGTTTTTT.

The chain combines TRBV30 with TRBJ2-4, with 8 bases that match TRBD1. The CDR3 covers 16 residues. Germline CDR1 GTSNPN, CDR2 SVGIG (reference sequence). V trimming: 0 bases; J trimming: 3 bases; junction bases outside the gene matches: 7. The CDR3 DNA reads TGTGCCTGGAGTGTACTCCCCGGGACAGGCAAAAACATTCAGTACTTC. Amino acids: CAWSVLPGTGKNIQYF.

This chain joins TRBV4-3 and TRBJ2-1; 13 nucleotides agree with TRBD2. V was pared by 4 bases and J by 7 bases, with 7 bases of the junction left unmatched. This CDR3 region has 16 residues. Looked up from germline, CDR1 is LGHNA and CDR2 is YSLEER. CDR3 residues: CASSPVGTSGMNEQFF. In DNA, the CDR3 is TGCGCCAGCAGCCCAGTAGGGACTAGCGGGATGAATGAGCAGTTCTTC.

This CDR3 reads CASSPDRRGGTEAFF. The CDR3 coding sequence is TGTGCCAGCAGCCCCGACCGTCGGGGTGGCACTGAAGCTTTCTTT. J is TRBJ1-1 and V is TRBV7-2, with D unclear. The CDR3 has 15 residues. Trimming shortened V by 5 bases and J by 4 bases, and 17 bases separated the two germline ends. Per the germline V gene, CDR1 is SGHTA and CDR2 is FQGNSA.

This chain's CDR3 is CASSLGRRDNEQFF. The CDR3 nucleotides read TGTGCCAGCAGCTTGGGCCGCAGGGACAATGAGCAGTTCTTC. The chain links TRBV5-8 to TRBJ2-1, with D possibly matching TRBD1 (5 bases). Germline V gene sequence: CDR1 SGHTS, CDR2 YDEGEE. V lost 0 bases, J lost 5 bases, and 9 bases lay in between. CDR3 size: 14 residues.